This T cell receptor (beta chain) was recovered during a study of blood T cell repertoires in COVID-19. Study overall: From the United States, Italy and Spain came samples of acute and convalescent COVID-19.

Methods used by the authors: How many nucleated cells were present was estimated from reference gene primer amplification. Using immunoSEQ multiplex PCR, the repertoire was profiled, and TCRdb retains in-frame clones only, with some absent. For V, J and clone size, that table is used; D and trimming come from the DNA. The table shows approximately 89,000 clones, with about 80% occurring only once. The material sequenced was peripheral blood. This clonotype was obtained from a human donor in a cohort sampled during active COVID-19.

In nucleotides, the CDR3 is TGTGCCAGCAGCCAAGTTCAGGGTAATTCCTACGAGCAGTACTTC. It translates to CASSQVQGNSYEQYF. The genes are TRBV3-1 (or the pseudogene TRBV3-2) and TRBJ2-7; tentatively, D is TRBD1 (5 bases). The CDR3 consists of 15 residues. CDR1 is LGHDT and CDR2 is YNNKEL in the germline V gene (reference sequence). V lost 1 base and J 1 base, leaving 11 bases between the germline ends.